These T cell receptor beta chains were read from a single sample in a study of blood T cell repertoires in COVID-19. Data came from immunoSEQ multiplex PCR; TCRdb stores just in-frame clones and leaves some out. This table holds tens of thousands of clones, less than 80% found once. Sequenced input: peripheral blood. These receptor sequences come from a man between 60 and 75 years old with acute or convalescent COVID-19. Each CDR3 is given with its conserved first and last residue. D genes are given only for firm matches. The size of a clone is reported for some rows only, either as once, few or many, or as a class for expanded clones.

J gene: TRBJ1-2
V gene: TRBV6-6
D gene: -
clone size: -
CDR3 DNA: TGTGCCAGCAGTCCGGACAGTAACTATGGCTACACCTTC
CDR3 protein: CASSPDSNYGYTF

J gene: TRBJ2-3
V gene: TRBV2
D gene: -
clone size: -
CDR3 DNA: TGTGCCAGCTTCCCTCTGGGACTGTCTAGTGATACGCAGTATTTT
CDR3 protein: CASFPLGLSSDTQYF

J gene: TRBJ2-3
V gene: TRBV7-8
D gene: -
clone size: once
CDR3 DNA: TGTGCCAGCAGCCCCCTAGGAGATACGCAGTATTTT
CDR3 protein: CASSPLGDTQYF

J gene: TRBJ1-1
V gene: TRBV5-1
D gene: -
clone size: -
CDR3 DNA: TGCGCCAGCCAAAGGTCTGGAGTTGACACTGAAGCTTTCTTT
CDR3 protein: CASQRSGVDTEAFF

J gene: TRBJ2-3
V gene: TRBV6-1
D gene: TRBD2
clone size: once
CDR3 DNA: TGTGCCAGCAGTGAAAGGGCTGGGCTAGCGGGACTTAATACGCAGTATTTT
CDR3 protein: CASSERAGLAGLNTQYF

J gene: TRBJ2-1
V gene: TRBV10-1
D gene: -
clone size: -
CDR3 DNA: TGCGCCAGCAGTAGCCGGGACAAACTCTACAATGAGCAGTTCTTC
CDR3 protein: CASSSRDKLYNEQFF

J gene: TRBJ2-5
V gene: TRBV24-1
D gene: TRBD1
clone size: -
CDR3 DNA: TGTGCCACCAGTCAAACGACAGGGGGGGGCGGGCAGACCCAGTACTTC
CDR3 protein: CATSQTTGGGGQTQYF

J gene: TRBJ2-1
V gene: TRBV19
D gene: -
clone size: -
CDR3 DNA: TGTGCCAGTAGTATGGGGGGAGGAGCGTACAATGAGCAGTTCTTC
CDR3 protein: CASSMGGGAYNEQFF

J gene: TRBJ1-2
V gene: TRBV27
D gene: TRBD1
clone size: -
CDR3 DNA: TGTGCCAGCAGTCGGCGACAGGGGTTTGGCTACACCTTC
CDR3 protein: CASSRRQGFGYTF

J gene: TRBJ2-1
V gene: TRBV6-5
D gene: -
clone size: -
CDR3 DNA: TGTGCCAGCAGTTTTAAGTGGGGGGGCGGGCAGTTCTTC
CDR3 protein: CASSFKWGGGQFF

J gene: TRBJ2-3
V gene: TRBV28
D gene: -
clone size: -
CDR3 DNA: TGTGCCAGCAGTTTATGGGGCAGCACTAGCACAGATACGCAGTATTTT
CDR3 protein: CASSLWGSTSTDTQYF

J gene: TRBJ1-1
V gene: TRBV19
D gene: TRBD1
clone size: -
CDR3 DNA: TGTGCCAGTAGTAAGCTCGGACAGGGACCGAACACTGAAGCTTTCTTT
CDR3 protein: CASSKLGQGPNTEAFF

J gene: TRBJ2-7
V gene: TRBV4-1
D gene: -
clone size: -
CDR3 DNA: TGCGCCAGCAGCCAAGAGAAGGGGCGGCCCTACGAGCAGTACTTC
CDR3 protein: CASSQEKGRPYEQYF

J gene: TRBJ2-1
V gene: TRBV5-1
D gene: TRBD1
clone size: -
CDR3 DNA: TGCGCCAGCAGCTTGGGGGACAGGGGTTCCAATGAGCAGTTCTTC
CDR3 protein: CASSLGDRGSNEQFF

J gene: TRBJ2-1
V gene: TRBV2
D gene: TRBD2
clone size: -
CDR3 DNA: TGTGCCAGCAGCCCCCCGGGGGGGACTAGCGGTTATACTTCCTACAATGAGCAGTTCTTC
CDR3 protein: CASSPPGGTSGYTSYNEQFF

J gene: TRBJ2-3
V gene: TRBV27
D gene: TRBD2
clone size: once
CDR3 DNA: TGTGCCAGCCTACCGTTTTCCGGGATAGCGGGAGAGGGGGATACGCAGTATTTT
CDR3 protein: CASLPFSGIAGEGDTQYF

J gene: TRBJ1-2
V gene: TRBV6-1
D gene: -
clone size: -
CDR3 DNA: TGTGCCAGCAGTGAAGCTCGAACAGGAAACTATGGCTACACCTTC
CDR3 protein: CASSEARTGNYGYTF

J gene: TRBJ1-1
V gene: TRBV12-3/TRBV12-4
D gene: -
clone size: -
CDR3 DNA: TGTGCCAGCAGTTTGCGGGGGAACACTGAAGCTTTCTTT
CDR3 protein: CASSLRGNTEAFF

J gene: TRBJ2-2
V gene: TRBV19
D gene: -
clone size: -
CDR3 DNA: TGTGCCAGTAGTTCGGGGAACACCGGGGAGCTGTTTTTT
CDR3 protein: CASSSGNTGELFF

J gene: TRBJ2-1
V gene: TRBV10-2
D gene: TRBD2
clone size: few
CDR3 DNA: TGCGCCAGCAGTGACCCGGGAGGGGGAAATGAGCAGTTCTTC
CDR3 protein: CASSDPGGGNEQFF

J gene: TRBJ2-7
V gene: TRBV6-1
D gene: TRBD1
clone size: -
CDR3 DNA: TGTGCCAGCAGTGAAGAACAGGGGGCAAGTCCCTACGAGCAGTACTTC
CDR3 protein: CASSEEQGASPYEQYF

J gene: TRBJ2-3
V gene: TRBV5-1
D gene: TRBD2
clone size: -
CDR3 DNA: TGCGCCCGCAGCCGGCGGGGGGGACTAGCGGGAGGAAACACAGATACGCAGTATTTT
CDR3 protein: CARSRRGGLAGGNTDTQYF

J gene: TRBJ2-7
V gene: TRBV6-5
D gene: -
clone size: -
CDR3 DNA: TGTGCCACCTCACGTCGGAAAGGGGCTGGCGAGCAGTACTTC
CDR3 protein: CATSRRKGAGEQYF

J gene: TRBJ2-4
V gene: TRBV13
D gene: -
clone size: -
CDR3 DNA: TGTGCCAGCAGCGGAGAGGGGGACGCCAAAAACATTCAGTACTTC
CDR3 protein: CASSGEGDAKNIQYF

J gene: TRBJ2-1
V gene: TRBV7-2
D gene: -
clone size: -
CDR3 DNA: TGTGCCAGCAGCCAGAGACAGTCCCCCTACAATGAGCAGTTCTTC
CDR3 protein: CASSQRQSPYNEQFF

J gene: TRBJ2-3
V gene: TRBV7-2
D gene: -
clone size: -
CDR3 DNA: TGTGCCAGCAGCTTAGCCTGGGGAGTGCTAGCGCCAGAGGAGCAGTATTTT
CDR3 protein: CASSLAWGVLAPEEQYF

J gene: TRBJ1-5
V gene: TRBV6-6
D gene: TRBD1
clone size: few
CDR3 DNA: TGTGCCAGCAGTTCCCCGGACAGGGTGGCCAATCAGCCCCAGCATTTT
CDR3 protein: CASSSPDRVANQPQHF

J gene: TRBJ2-1
V gene: TRBV12-3/TRBV12-4
D gene: -
clone size: -
CDR3 DNA: TGTGCCAGCAGTTCGCATTCTAGTGGGGAGCAGTTCTTC
CDR3 protein: CASSSHSSGEQFF

J gene: TRBJ2-7
V gene: TRBV10-1
D gene: TRBD1
clone size: -
CDR3 DNA: TGCGCCAGCAGTGAGTCCTCCGGGACAGAAAGATACGAGCAGTACTTC
CDR3 protein: CASSESSGTERYEQYF

J gene: TRBJ2-7
V gene: TRBV6-6
D gene: TRBD2
clone size: -
CDR3 DNA: TGTGCCAGCACGCCAATCGGGAGGGGTTCCTACGAGCAGTACTTC
CDR3 protein: CASTPIGRGSYEQYF

J gene: TRBJ2-7
V gene: TRBV5-5
D gene: -
clone size: -
CDR3 DNA: TGTGCCAGCAGCCCGTATAGTAGTAACGAGCAGTACTTC
CDR3 protein: CASSPYSSNEQYF